This T cell receptor (beta chain) stems from a study of OX40 agonist ivuxolimab in advanced cancers. Some clones are missing from TCRdb's copy, which holds only in-frame ones; the method was immunoSEQ multiplex PCR. The sample consists of around 110,000 clones, under 95% of them appearing once. The germline gives CDR1 LNHDA, CDR2 SQIVND (reference sequence). The CDR3 covers 16 residues. V lost 4 bases, J lost 5 bases, and 11 bases stayed unmatched. The material was CD4+ or CD8+ T cells sorted from blood, obtained in a trial of the OX40 agonist ivuxolimab. The source is an adult with an advanced solid tumor such as melanoma, head and neck, liver or kidney cancer. V and J are TRBV19 and TRBJ2-7; TRBD2 agrees at 10 bases. CDR3 nucleotide sequence: TGTGCCAGTAGTAGGCCTAGCGGGAGATATTCCGACGAGCAGTACTTC. This translates into CASSRPSGRYSDEQYF.